This TCR beta chain stems from a study of T cell responses to AZD1222 COVID-19 vaccine. Study-wide results and limits: Along spike, vaccine-associated CD4 TCRs were found throughout, with dominance at 160-218 and 743-854. It should be noted that donors were predominantly white British and more often female, and clonal diversity was possibly underestimated. Sampled repertoires all dated from after the peak T cell response.

The CDR3 loop spans 15 amino acids. V lost 6 bases, J lost 2 bases, and 4 bases stayed unmatched. Per the germline V gene, CDR1 is MNHEY and CDR2 is SVGEGT. Second-dose schedules of about 4 or about 12 weeks were combined. Turning to this clone: Its target is unknown.

Using immunoSEQ multiplex PCR, the repertoire was profiled, and TCRdb retains in-frame clones only, with some absent. In the table there are roughly 120,000 clones, 88% of which are singletons. The V call is TRBV6-2 or TRBV6-3, the J call TRBJ2-6, with TRBD1 matching over 7 bases. The sequencing used peripheral blood, collected 28 days after the second AZD1222 dose. The clonotype was recovered from an adult who received the AZD1222 COVID-19 vaccine. The CDR3 here is CASSDRVPGANVLTF. CDR3 DNA: TGTGCCAGCAGCGACAGGGTACCTGGGGCCAACGTCCTGACTTTC.